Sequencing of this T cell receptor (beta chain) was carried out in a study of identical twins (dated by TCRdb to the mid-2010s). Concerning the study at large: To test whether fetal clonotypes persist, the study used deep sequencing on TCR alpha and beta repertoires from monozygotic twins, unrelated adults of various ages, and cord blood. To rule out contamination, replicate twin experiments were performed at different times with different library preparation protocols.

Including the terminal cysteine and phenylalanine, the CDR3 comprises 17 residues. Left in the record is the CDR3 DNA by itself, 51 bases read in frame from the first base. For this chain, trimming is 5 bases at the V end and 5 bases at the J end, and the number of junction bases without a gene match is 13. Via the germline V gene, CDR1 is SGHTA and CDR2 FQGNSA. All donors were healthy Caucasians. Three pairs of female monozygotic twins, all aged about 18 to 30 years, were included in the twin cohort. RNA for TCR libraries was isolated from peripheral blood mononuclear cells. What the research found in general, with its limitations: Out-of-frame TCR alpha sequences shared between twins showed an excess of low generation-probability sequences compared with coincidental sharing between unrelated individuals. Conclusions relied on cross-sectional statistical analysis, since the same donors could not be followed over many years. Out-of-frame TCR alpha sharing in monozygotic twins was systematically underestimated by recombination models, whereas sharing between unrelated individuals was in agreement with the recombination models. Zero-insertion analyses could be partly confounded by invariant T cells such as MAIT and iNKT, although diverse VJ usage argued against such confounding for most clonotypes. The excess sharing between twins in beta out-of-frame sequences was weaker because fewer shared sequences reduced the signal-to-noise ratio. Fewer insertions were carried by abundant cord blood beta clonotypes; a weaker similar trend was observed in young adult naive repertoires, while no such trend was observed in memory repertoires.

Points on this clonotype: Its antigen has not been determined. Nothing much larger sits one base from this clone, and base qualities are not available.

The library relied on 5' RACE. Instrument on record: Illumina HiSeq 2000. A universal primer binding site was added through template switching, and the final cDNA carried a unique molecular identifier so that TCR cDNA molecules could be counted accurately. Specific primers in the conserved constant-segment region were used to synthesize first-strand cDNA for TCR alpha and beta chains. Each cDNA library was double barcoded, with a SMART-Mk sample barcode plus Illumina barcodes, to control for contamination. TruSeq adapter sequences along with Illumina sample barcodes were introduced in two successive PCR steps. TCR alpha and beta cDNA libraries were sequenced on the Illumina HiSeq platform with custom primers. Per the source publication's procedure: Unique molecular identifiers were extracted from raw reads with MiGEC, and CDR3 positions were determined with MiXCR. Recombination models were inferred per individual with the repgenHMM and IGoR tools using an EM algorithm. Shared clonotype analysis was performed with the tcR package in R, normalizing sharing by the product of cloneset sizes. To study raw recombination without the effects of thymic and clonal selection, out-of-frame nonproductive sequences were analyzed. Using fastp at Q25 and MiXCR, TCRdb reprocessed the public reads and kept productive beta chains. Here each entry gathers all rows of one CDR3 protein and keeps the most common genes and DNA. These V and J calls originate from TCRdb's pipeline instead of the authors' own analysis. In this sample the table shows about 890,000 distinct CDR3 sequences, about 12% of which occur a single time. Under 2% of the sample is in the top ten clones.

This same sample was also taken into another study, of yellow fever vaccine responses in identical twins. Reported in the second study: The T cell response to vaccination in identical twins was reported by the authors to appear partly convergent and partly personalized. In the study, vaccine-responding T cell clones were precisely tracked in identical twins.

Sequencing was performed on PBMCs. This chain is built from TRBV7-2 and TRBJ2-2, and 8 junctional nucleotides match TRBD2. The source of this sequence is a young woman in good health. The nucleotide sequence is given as TGTGCCAGCAGCGGTCCGGACGGGAGGGCTTGGACCGGGGAGCTGTTTTTT. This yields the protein CASSGPDGRAWTGELFF. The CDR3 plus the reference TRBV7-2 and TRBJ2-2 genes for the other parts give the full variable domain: GAGVSQSPSNKVTEKGKDVELRCDPISGHTALYWYRQSLGQGLEFLIYFQGNSAPDKSGLPSDRFSAERTGGSVSTLTIQRTQQEDSAVYLCASSGPDGRAWTGELFFGEGSRLTVL.